Sequencing of this T cell receptor beta chain was carried out in a study of blood T cell repertoires in COVID-19. Study overall: COVID-19 samples collected from the United States, Italy and Spain covered acute and convalescent phases.

In the study's own analysis: Researchers report that nucleated cell counts were estimated from reference gene primer amplification. The method was immunoSEQ multiplex PCR; TCRdb's version includes in-frame clones alone and lacks a portion of them. That table furnishes V, J and clone size, whereas the DNA furnished D and trimming. Here the sample spans about 140,000 clones, 70% to 85% being singletons. V was clipped by 6 bases and J by 1 base; unmatched bases: 4. The CDR3 spans 15 residues. Germline CDR1 is ENHRY and CDR2 is SYGVKD. This TCR derives from an elderly woman in a cohort sampled during active or convalescent COVID-19. This chain uses TRBV10-3 with TRBJ1-5; 9 bases are shared with TRBD1. Source material: peripheral blood. CDR3 amino acids: CAISDRGGSNQPQHF. CDR3 nucleotides: TGTGCCATCAGCGACAGGGGGGGGAGCAATCAGCCCCAGCATTTT.